This entry is about one TCR beta chain. The sample is drawn from a study of blood T cells in healthy people across ages. Germline lookup yields CDR1 SGDLS and CDR2 YYNGEE. The CDR3 is 16 residues long. Using a J-beta primer mix together with a sample-barcoded 5' primer, a second PCR was run for about 7 to 12 cycles. One entry per CDR3 protein, called by TCRdb with MiXCR from the 5' RACE reads. The sample holds 600,000 to 850,000 distinct CDR3 sequences; around 46% are singletons and the top ten take roughly 19%. This TCR came from a woman in her sixties in good health. The chain employs TRBV9 and TRBJ2-1; D may be TRBD2 (6 bases). Gene TRBJ2-7 matches the end of the DNA better, so the J call may be wrong. Sample: blood. CDR3 DNA: TGTGCCAGCAGCGTCGTGGGGGGTGGTTCCTACAATGAGCAGTACTTC. Its protein product is CASSVVGGGSYNEQYF.